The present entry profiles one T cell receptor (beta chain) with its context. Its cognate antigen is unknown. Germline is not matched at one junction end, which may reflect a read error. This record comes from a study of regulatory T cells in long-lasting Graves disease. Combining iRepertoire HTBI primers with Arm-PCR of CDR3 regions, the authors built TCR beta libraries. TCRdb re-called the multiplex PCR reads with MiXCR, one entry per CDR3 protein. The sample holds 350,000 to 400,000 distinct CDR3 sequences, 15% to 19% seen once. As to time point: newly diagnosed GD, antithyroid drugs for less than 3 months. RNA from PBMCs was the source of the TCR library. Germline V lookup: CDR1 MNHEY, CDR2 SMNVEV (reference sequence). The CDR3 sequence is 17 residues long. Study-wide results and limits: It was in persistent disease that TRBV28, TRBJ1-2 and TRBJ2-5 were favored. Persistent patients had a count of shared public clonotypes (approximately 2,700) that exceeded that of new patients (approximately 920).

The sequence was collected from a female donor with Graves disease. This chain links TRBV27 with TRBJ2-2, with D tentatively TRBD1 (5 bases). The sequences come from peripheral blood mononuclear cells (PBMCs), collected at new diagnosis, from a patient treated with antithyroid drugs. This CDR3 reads CAGSLFLGAVVTGELFF. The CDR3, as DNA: TGTGCCGGCAGCCTCTTTTTAGGGGCGGTGGTCACCGGGGAGCTGTTTTTT.